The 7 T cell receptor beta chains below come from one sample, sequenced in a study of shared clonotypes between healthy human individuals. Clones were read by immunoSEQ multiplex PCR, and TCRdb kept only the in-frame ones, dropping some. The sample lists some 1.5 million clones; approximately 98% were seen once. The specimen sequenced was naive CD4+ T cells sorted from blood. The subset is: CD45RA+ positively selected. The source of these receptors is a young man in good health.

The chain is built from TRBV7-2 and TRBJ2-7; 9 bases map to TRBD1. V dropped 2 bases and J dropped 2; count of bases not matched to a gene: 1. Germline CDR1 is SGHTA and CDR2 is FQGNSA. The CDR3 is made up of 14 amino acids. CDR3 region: CASSLRDRAYEQYF. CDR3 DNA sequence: TGTGCCAGCAGCTTAAGGGACAGGGCCTACGAGCAGTACTTC. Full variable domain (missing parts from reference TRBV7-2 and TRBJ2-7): GAGVSQSPSNKVTEKGKDVELRCDPISGHTALYWYRQSLGQGLEFLIYFQGNSAPDKSGLPSDRFSAERTGGSVSTLTIQRTQQEDSAVYLCASSLRDRAYEQYFGPGTRLTVT.

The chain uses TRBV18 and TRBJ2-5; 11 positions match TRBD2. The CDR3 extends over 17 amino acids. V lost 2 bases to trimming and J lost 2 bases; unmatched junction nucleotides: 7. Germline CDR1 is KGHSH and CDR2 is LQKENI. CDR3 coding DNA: TGTGCCAGCTCACCATTAGGGACTAGCGGACCTCAAGAGACCCAGTACTTC. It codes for CASSPLGTSGPQETQYF.

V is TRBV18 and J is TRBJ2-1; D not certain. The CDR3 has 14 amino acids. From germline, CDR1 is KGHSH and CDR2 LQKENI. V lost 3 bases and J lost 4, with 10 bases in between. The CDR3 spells CASSPTEKYNEQFF. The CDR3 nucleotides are TGTGCCAGCTCACCTACTGAGAAATACAATGAGCAGTTCTTC.

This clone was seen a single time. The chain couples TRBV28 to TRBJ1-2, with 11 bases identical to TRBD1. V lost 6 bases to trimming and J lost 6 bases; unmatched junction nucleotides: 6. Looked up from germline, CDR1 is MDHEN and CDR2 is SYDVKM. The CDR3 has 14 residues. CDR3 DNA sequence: TGTGCCAGCAGCCAGTCGGACAGGGGGCATGGCTACACCTTC. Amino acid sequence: CASSQSDRGHGYTF.

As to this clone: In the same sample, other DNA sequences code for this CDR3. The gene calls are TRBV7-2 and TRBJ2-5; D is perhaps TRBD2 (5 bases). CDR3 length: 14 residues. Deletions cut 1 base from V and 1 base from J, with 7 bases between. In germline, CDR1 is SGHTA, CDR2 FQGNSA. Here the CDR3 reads CASSLVGGQETQYF. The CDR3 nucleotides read TGTGCCAGCAGCTTAGTAGGAGGCCAAGAGACCCAGTACTTC.

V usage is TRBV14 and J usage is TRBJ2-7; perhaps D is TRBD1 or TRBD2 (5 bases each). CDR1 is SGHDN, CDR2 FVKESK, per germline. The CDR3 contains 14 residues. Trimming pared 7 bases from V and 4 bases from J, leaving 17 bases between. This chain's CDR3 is CASNLGPGRYEQYF. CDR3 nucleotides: TGTGCCAGCAACCTAGGACCGGGGCGGTACGAGCAGTACTTC.

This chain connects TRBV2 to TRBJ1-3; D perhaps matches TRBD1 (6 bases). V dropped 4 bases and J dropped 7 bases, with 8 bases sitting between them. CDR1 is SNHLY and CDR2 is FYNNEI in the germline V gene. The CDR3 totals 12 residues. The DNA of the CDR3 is TGTGCCAGCAGTGCCAGGGGTAACACCATATATTTT. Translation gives CASSARGNTIYF.